The clone carrying this T cell receptor (beta chain) was seen only once. Original analysis: Reference gene primer amplification in the assay estimated nucleated cell counts. The repertoire was sequenced with immunoSEQ multiplex PCR; TCRdb's copy has only in-frame clones and lacks some. V, J and clone size are taken as reported in that table, and D and trimming were inferred from the DNA itself. This sample yields 120,000 or so clones, of which around 87% are seen a single time; approximately 8.1% belongs to the top ten. These data belong to a study of blood T cell repertoires in COVID-19. Overall study context: The study drew acute and convalescent COVID-19 samples from the United States, Italy and Spain. T cells, B-cell-depleted T cells, or PBMCs provided the cDNA or gDNA that served as material.

The germline V gene has CDR1 SGHNT and CDR2 YENEEA. V shed 6 bases and J shed 0 bases, with 13 bases lying between them. CDR3 length: 15 residues. The source material was peripheral blood. The sequence was collected from a man aged 50 or older with acute or convalescent COVID-19. The chain is built from TRBV11-3 and TRBJ2-3; possibly TRBD2 for D (6 bases). The CDR3 here is CASSWGGTSTDTQYF. The CDR3 DNA sequence: TGTGCCAGCAGTTGGGGCGGGACTAGCACAGATACGCAGTATTTT.